The present entry profiles one TCR beta chain with its context. Its antigen is unknown. The data originate from a study of shared clonotypes between healthy human individuals. Whole-study findings and limits: Non-shared clonotypes displayed generation probabilities falling below those of clonotypes present in all four donors. Collection of samples was limited to blood; tissue repertoires likely differ. Investigators expected sequencing depth to affect clonotype sharing among donors.

The method was immunoSEQ multiplex PCR; TCRdb's version includes in-frame clones alone and lacks a portion of them. The sample carries about 2.3 million clones, about 92% recorded once. What was sequenced was naive CD4+ T cells from PBMCs. Subset here: CD45RA+ positively selected. The sequence came from a man aged 18 to 30 in good health. Some clones in this sample may be carry-over from other donors' samples.

For the CDR3, the DNA is TGTGCCAGCTCACCCCTACAATCAACGCTCACAGATACGCAGTATTTT. Encoded protein: CASSPLQSTLTDTQYF. This chain links TRBV18 with TRBJ2-3; no clear D gene. Trimming took off 3 bases at V and 2 bases at J, with 15 bases between the two ends. Per germline, CDR1 KGHSH and CDR2 LQKENI. The CDR3 extends over 16 amino acids.